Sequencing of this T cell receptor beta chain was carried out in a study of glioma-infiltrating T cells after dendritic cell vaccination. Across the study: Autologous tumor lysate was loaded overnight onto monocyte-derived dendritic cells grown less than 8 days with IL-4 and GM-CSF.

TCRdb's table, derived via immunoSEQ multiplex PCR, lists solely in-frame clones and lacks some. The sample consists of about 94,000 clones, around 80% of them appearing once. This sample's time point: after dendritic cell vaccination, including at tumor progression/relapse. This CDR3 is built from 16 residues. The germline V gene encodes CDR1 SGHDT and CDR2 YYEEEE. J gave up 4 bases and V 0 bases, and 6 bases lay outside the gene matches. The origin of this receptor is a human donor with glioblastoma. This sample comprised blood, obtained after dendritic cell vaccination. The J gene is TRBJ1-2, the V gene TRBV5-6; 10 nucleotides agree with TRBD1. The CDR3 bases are TGTGCCAGCAGCTTGGGAGACAGGGGGCCTGGCTATGGCTACACCTTC. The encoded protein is CASSLGDRGPGYGYTF.